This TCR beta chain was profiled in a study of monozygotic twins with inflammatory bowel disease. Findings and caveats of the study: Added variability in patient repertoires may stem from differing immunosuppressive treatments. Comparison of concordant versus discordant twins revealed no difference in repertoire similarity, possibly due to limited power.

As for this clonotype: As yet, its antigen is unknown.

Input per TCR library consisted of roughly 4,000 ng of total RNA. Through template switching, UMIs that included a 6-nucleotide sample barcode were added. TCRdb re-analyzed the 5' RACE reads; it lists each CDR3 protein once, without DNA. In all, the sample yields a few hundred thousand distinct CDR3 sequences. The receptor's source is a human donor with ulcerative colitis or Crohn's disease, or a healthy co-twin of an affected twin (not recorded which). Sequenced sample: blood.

CDR3 region: CASSPRRGQGEEKLFF. This chain joins TRBV18 and TRBJ1-4; TCRdb outputs TRBD1, but without DNA this stays unchecked. Germline V gene data show CDR1 as KGHSH and CDR2 as LQKENI. The CDR3 is 16 residues long.